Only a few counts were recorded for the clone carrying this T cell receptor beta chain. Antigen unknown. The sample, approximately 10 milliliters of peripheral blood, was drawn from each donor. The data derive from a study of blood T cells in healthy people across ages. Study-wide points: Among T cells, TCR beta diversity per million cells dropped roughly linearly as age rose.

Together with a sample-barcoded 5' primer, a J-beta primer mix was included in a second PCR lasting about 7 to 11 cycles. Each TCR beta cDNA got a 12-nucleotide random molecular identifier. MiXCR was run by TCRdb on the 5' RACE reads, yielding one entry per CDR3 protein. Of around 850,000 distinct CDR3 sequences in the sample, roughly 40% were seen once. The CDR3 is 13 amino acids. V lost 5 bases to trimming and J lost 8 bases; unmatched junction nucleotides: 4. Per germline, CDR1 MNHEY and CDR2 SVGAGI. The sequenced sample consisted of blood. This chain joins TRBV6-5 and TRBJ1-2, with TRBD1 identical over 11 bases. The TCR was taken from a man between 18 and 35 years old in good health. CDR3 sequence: CASSPDRGPGYTF. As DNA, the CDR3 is TGTGCCAGCAGTCCGGACAGGGGGCCGGGCTACACCTTC.